This T cell receptor beta chain was retrieved from a study of type 1 regulatory T cells (dated by TCRdb to 2020 to 2022). About the study as a whole: An in vitro protocol by which a Tr1-enriched, alloantigen-specific CD4 T cell product named T-allo10 was generated was characterized in the study. Patients with hematological malignancies who were receiving allogeneic hematopoietic stem cell transplantation were the group in which T-allo10 was being clinically evaluated.

Sequencing was performed on an Illumina MiSeq. In TCRdb, the public reads were trimmed at Q25 with fastp and aligned with MiXCR, with productive beta chains retained. Each entry is one CDR3 protein sequence, shown with its most common DNA and genes. The sample table shows approximately 77,000 distinct CDR3 sequences, and roughly 20% are seen once. 7% to 10% of the sample is taken by the ten largest. V lost 5 bases and J lost 5 bases; the stretch between them is 13 bases long. The germline V gene supplies CDR1 MDHEN and CDR2 SYDVKM. The CDR3 numbers 15 residues from cysteine through phenylalanine. Just CDR3 DNA is preserved here, 45 bases in frame from base 1. Turning to this clonotype: Its cognate antigen has yet to be identified. Nothing much larger sits one base from this clone, and base qualities are not available.

Beyond this particular receptor, the publication reports: A more restricted TCR repertoire was observed in Tr1 cells than in non-Tr1 cells, and this restriction was interpreted in the study as alloantigen-induced clonal expansion.

This clonotype originated in a human donor in good health. The sequencing sample was made of cultured type 1 regulatory T (Tr1) cells, either the whole culture or a sorted fraction (not recorded which). The cell subset or site label on this specimen signifies: type 1 regulatory T cells sorted from the T-allo10 product. The chain was built from TRBV28 and TRBJ1-6; the D gene cannot be named for sure. The CDR3 sequence is CASSTTELNNSPLHF. The DNA is as follows: TGTGCCAGCAGTACAACAGAGCTAAATAATTCACCCCTCCACTTT.